The 21 T cell receptor beta chains given below trace back to one sample, sequenced in a study of post-analysis software for immune sequencing data. No antigen has been identified for these receptors. Study-wide results and limits: Patients had higher frequencies than controls of roughly 5 TRBV segments, including TRBV5-6, TRBV5-1 and TRBV20-1.

Presence of unique molecular identifiers characterized the TCR beta cDNA libraries. TCRdb used MiXCR to reprocess the PCR reads, holding one entry per CDR3 protein. This table has hundreds of thousands of distinct CDR3 sequences, roughly 27% appearing once. The specimen was blood. Receptors originate from a girl aged 10-17 years with multiple sclerosis.

V usage is TRBV9 and J usage is TRBJ2-3, with TRBD2 matching 8 bases. The CDR3 contains 17 residues. Germline CDR1 reads SGDLS; CDR2 reads YYNGEE. Trimming took 0 bases from V and 5 from J; bases not matched to a gene: 11. The CDR3 DNA sequence: TGTGCCAGCAGCGTAGACCCCCCAGCGGGGGCGGTAGATACGCAGTATTTT. Its protein product is CASSVDPPAGAVDTQYF.

This sequence joins TRBV6-5 and TRBJ2-5; D is undetermined. Germline-derived CDR1 and CDR2 are MNHEY and SVGAGI. The ends were cut back, 0 bases at V and 7 bases at J, with 9 bases in the middle. The CDR3 runs 13 residues. The CDR3 DNA follows: TGTGCCAGCAGTTACTCCCTCCGAGGGACCCAGTACTTC. It translates to CASSYSLRGTQYF.

The chain uses TRBV20-1 and TRBJ1-2; 8 bases map to TRBD1. Unmatched junction bases numbered 8, after V lost 6 bases and J lost 2 bases. CDR1 is DFQATT and CDR2 is SNEGSKA in the germline V gene (reference sequence). The CDR3 is 14 residues long. CDR3 in amino acids: CSATGQGGNYGYTF. CDR3 in DNA: TGCAGTGCCACAGGACAGGGAGGGAACTATGGCTACACCTTC.

This chain uses TRBV4-3 with TRBJ2-7; 10 positions match TRBD2. Trimming at V came to 0 bases and at J to 3 bases, leaving 8 bases not matched to a gene. Germline V gene sequence: CDR1 LGHNA, CDR2 YSLEER. This CDR3 is 17 amino acids long. CDR3 protein: CASSQEGGLAGDYEQYF. DNA of the CDR3: TGCGCCAGCAGCCAAGAGGGGGGTCTAGCGGGAGACTACGAGCAGTACTTC.

The V and J genes are TRBV7-2 and TRBJ2-5; 9 bases map to TRBD2. This CDR3 spans 14 amino acids. J gave up 4 bases and V 6 bases, and 6 bases lay outside the gene matches. Germline CDR1 SGHTA, CDR2 FQGNSA. Here the CDR3 reads CASRRSGRLETQYF. As DNA, the CDR3 is TGTGCCAGCAGACGTAGCGGGAGATTAGAGACCCAGTACTTC.

This rearrangement joins TRBV5-1 to TRBJ1-4; 8 bases map to TRBD1. The CDR3 totals 16 residues. Germline V gene data show CDR1 as SGHRS and CDR2 as YFSETQ. J gave up 5 bases and V 4 bases, and 10 bases lay outside the gene matches. The CDR3 protein is CASSRRTGGRNEKLFF. For the CDR3, the DNA is TGCGCCAGCAGCCGACGAACAGGGGGACGAAATGAAAAACTGTTTTTT.

A word on this clonotype: The junction departs from germline at one end; a sequencing error may be responsible. V gene TRBV6-5 combines with J gene TRBJ1-1, with D unresolved. CDR1 is MNHEY, CDR2 SVGAGI, per germline. The CDR3 is 15 amino acids. The CDR3 DNA sequence: TGTGCCAGCAGTCACTCACTGATCATGAACACTGAAGCTTTCTTT. This translates into CASSHSLIMNTEAFF.

This chain links TRBV5-1 with TRBJ1-2; D uncertain. This CDR3 is built from 14 residues. Germline CDR1 reads SGHRS; CDR2 reads YFSETQ. The V gene lost 0 bases and the J gene lost 3 bases, with 9 bases spanning the gap. In DNA, the CDR3 is TGCGCCAGCAGCTTGGCCGATAAGGACTATGGCTACACCTTC. Translated, it gives CASSLADKDYGYTF.

This clonotype showed up just a few times. V is TRBV24-1 and J is TRBJ2-3; 9 bases line up with TRBD2. With 6 bases clipped from V and 5 bases from J, the junction kept 8 bases outside the gene matches. CDR1 and CDR2 (germline): KGHDR, SFDVKD. The CDR3 is 15 amino acids. The CDR3 nucleotides are TGTGCCACCAGTCCCGCGGGGGGGCCAAGAGATACGCAGTATTTT. It is translated as CATSPAGGPRDTQYF.

Comments on this clonotype: Relative to the germline gene, one junction end is altered; a read error may explain this. V usage is TRBV10-3 and J usage is TRBJ2-4; D is undetermined. The DNA end favors TRBJ2-5, so the J call may be wrong. The CDR3 runs to 14 residues. CDR1 and CDR2 from the germline V gene are ENHRY and SYGVKD. This CDR3 is CAISESPPQETQYF. CDR3 nucleotide sequence: TGTGCCATCAGCGAGTCGCCACCACAAGAGACCCAGTACTTC.

This clonotype has a handful of counts. This chain uses TRBV14 with TRBJ2-1; D not certain. Germline loops: CDR1 SGHDN, CDR2 FVKESK. The CDR3 contains 14 residues. V was clipped by 11 bases and J by 8 bases, with 22 bases between them. The CDR3 bases are TGTGCCTCCGCTACTTCTGCCCTCTGGGATGAGCAGTTCTTC. Its protein is CASATSALWDEQFF. The full variable domain, completed using reference TRBV14 and TRBJ2-1, is EAGVTQFPSHSVIEKGQTVTLRCDPISGHDNLYWYRRVMGKEIKFLLHFVKESKQDESGMPNNRFLAERTGGTYSTLKVQPAELEDSGVYFCASATSALWDEQFFGPGTRLTVL.

This clonotype was picked up many times. The rearrangement uses TRBV5-1 and TRBJ2-3, with a weak D call TRBD1 (5 bases). CDR3 length equals 14 residues. CDR1 and CDR2 from the germline V gene are SGHRS and YFSETQ. Trimming left V 4 bases short and J 6 bases short, with 15 bases between. The DNA for the CDR3 is TGCGCCAGCAGCCCGCGACAGATAGGGGATACGCAGTATTTT. Translated: CASSPRQIGDTQYF.

Many counts were recorded for this clonotype. The chain links TRBV28 to TRBJ1-1, with TRBD1 as a possible D gene (6 bases). The CDR3 is 14 residues long. Germline CDR1 reads MDHEN; CDR2 reads SYDVKM. V was pared by 1 base and J by 2 bases, with 8 bases between. The CDR3 spells CASSLYGGNTEAFF. CDR3 DNA sequence: TGTGCCAGCAGTTTATACGGGGGCAACACTGAAGCTTTCTTT.

CDR3 sequence reads: CSASTGTYKQYF. The CDR3 region has the DNA TGCAGCGCTTCTACAGGGACCTACAAGCAGTACTTC. The genes are TRBV29-1 and TRBJ2-5, with a weak D call TRBD1 (6 bases). V lost 7 bases, J lost 11 bases, and 20 bases lay in between. Germline V CDR1 and CDR2: SQVTM, ANQGSEA. The CDR3 has 12 residues.

V gene TRBV29-1 combines with J gene TRBJ2-4; D ambiguous. The CDR3 extends over 12 amino acids. Germline V gives CDR1 SQVTM, CDR2 ANQGSEA. V lost 4 bases and J 6 bases, leaving 10 bases between the germline ends. CDR3 in DNA: TGCAGCGTTGGGTTCGGCGGAAACATTCAGTACTTC. Protein product: CSVGFGGNIQYF.

This clonotype was detected many times. This chain uses TRBV10-3 with TRBJ2-3; 9 positions agree with TRBD2. Germline V CDR1 and CDR2: ENHRY, SYGVKD. The V gene end was trimmed by 5 bases and the J gene end by 0 bases; junction bases not matched to a gene: 3. The CDR3 sequence is 15 residues long. The CDR3 spells CAISYSGRSTDTQYF. The CDR3 nucleotides are TGTGCCATCAGTTATAGCGGGAGAAGCACAGATACGCAGTATTTT.

V is TRBV20-1 and J is TRBJ2-7; 9 nucleotides align to TRBD1. In germline, CDR1 is DFQATT, CDR2 SNEGSKA (reference sequence). CDR3 length: 13 residues. The ends lost 8 bases at V and 2 bases at J; junction bases unmatched: 7. CDR3 DNA sequence: TGCAGTACTCCCCGACAGGGGGCCTACGAGCAGTACTTC. Protein sequence: CSTPRQGAYEQYF.

With respect to this clonotype: One junction end disagrees with the germline gene, perhaps due to a read error. This chain links TRBV27 with TRBJ2-5; D is undetermined. Germline V gene sequence: CDR1 MNHEY, CDR2 SMNVEV (reference sequence). The CDR3 is 13 amino acids. This CDR3 is CVSSFPSGETQYF. CDR3 bases: TGTGTCAGCAGTTTTCCGTCCGGGGAGACCCAGTACTTC.

The V and J genes are TRBV6-5 and TRBJ1-4, with D possibly being TRBD1 (5 bases). This CDR3 is built from 14 residues. Trimming took 6 bases from V and 5 from J, leaving 13 bases between them. The germline CDR1 and CDR2 sequences are MNHEY and SVGAGI. CDR3 loop: CASRRTSLNEKLFF. The CDR3 coding sequence is TGTGCCAGCAGGCGGACAAGCCTGAATGAAAAACTGTTTTTT.

This clonotype was seen a few times. CDR3 in amino acids: CSVEVGGMAKNIQYF. The CDR3 DNA reads TGCAGCGTTGAAGTAGGGGGAATGGCCAAAAACATTCAGTACTTC. This chain uses TRBV29-1 with TRBJ2-4; tentatively, D is TRBD1 (6 bases). The CDR3 spans 15 residues. V lost 1 base and J 1 base, leaving 11 bases between the germline ends. In germline, CDR1 is SQVTM, CDR2 ANQGSEA.

This clonotype was observed at least ten times. The chain is built from TRBV28 and TRBJ2-7, with TRBD1 identical over 7 bases. The CDR3 is 13 residues long. Germline CDR1 reads MDHEN; CDR2 reads SYDVKM. Unmatched junction bases numbered 7, after V lost 7 bases and J lost 4 bases. The CDR3 spells CASTLTGDYEQYF. CDR3 coding DNA: TGTGCCAGCACCCTAACAGGGGATTACGAGCAGTACTTC.